This T cell receptor beta chain was captured by sequencing in a study of blood T cells in healthy people across ages. Study-wide results and limits: Per million T cells, TCR beta diversity dropped roughly linearly as age increased.

This clonotype was recorded a few times. Its antigen is unidentified. A J-beta primer mix and a sample-barcoded 5' primer were used in a second PCR of about 7 to 11 cycles. TCRdb reprocessed the 5' RACE reads with MiXCR, giving one entry per CDR3 protein. Of about 670,000 distinct CDR3 sequences in the sample, more than 45% were seen once. The CDR3 loop spans 14 amino acids. Per germline, CDR1 SEHNR and CDR2 FQNEAQ (reference sequence). Trimming removed 1 base at V and 8 bases at J, with 14 bases between. Each sample yielded at least 7 million isolated PBMCs. The TCR originated in a woman aged 80 or over in good health. This chain links TRBV7-9 with TRBJ1-2; D gene unclear. The sequencing input was blood. Written as DNA, the CDR3 is TGTGCCAGCAGCTTAGTATCCGGGGTAGCCGGCTACACCTTC. This translates into CASSLVSGVAGYTF.